The T cell receptor beta chain under discussion was sequenced for a study of T-cell reconstitution after alpha-beta-depleted transplantation in children. CDR1 and CDR2 (germline): SGHRS, YFSETQ. V gave up 1 base and J gave up 2 bases, with 7 bases separating them. This CDR3 is 15 amino acids long. Unique molecular identifiers were built into the TCRbeta library. A single record per CDR3 protein comes from TCRdb applying MiXCR to the PCR reads. The profile shows some 640,000 distinct CDR3 sequences, around 17% of them singletons. This clonotype was seen repeatedly, ten times or more. V usage is TRBV5-1 and J usage is TRBJ1-6; D gene ambiguous. This clonotype was sampled from a human donor who donated a stem cell graft to a child with acute myeloid leukemia. This specimen was PBMCs from the stem cell graft donor, taken from the stem cell graft. This chain's CDR3 is CASSLSQPYNSPLHF. DNA for the CDR3: TGCGCCAGCAGCTTGAGCCAGCCCTATAATTCACCCCTCCACTTT. Full variable domain (outside the CDR3, taken from reference TRBV5-1 and TRBJ1-6): KAGVTQTPRYLIKTRGQQVTLSCSPISGHRSVSWYQQTPGQGLQFLFEYFSETQRNKGNFPGRFSGRQFSNSRSEMNVSTLELGDSALYLCASSLSQPYNSPLHFGNGTRLTVT.